This is a list of T cell receptor beta chains from one sample in a study of blood T cell repertoires in COVID-19. Data came from immunoSEQ multiplex PCR; TCRdb stores just in-frame clones and leaves some out. Of 150,000 to 200,000 clones detected, less than 95% appear once; the ten largest clones hold roughly 0.76%. The sequenced sample was peripheral blood. These receptors originate from a man younger than 45 with COVID-19, enrolled during active disease. Each CDR3 is given with its conserved first and last residue. A D gene is named only where the DNA matches it firmly. Clone size appears in some rows only: once, few, many, or a class for an expanded clone.

>TRBV2|.|TRBJ1-2|.
TGTGCCAGCAGTGAAGCGGGGATCTCGGGGGACGGCTACACCTTC
CASSEAGISGDGYTF
>TRBV21-1|.|TRBJ2-6|.
TGTGCCAGCAGCAAGTCTTCCGCCGGGACAGGGGGCGCTGGGGCCAACGTCCTGACTTTC
CASSKSSAGTGGAGANVLTF
>TRBV12-3/TRBV12-4|.|TRBJ1-1|.
TGTGCCAGCAGTTCCAGCGGGGACACTGAAGCTTTCTTT
CASSSSGDTEAFF
>TRBV5-1|.|TRBJ1-1|.
TGCGCCAGCAGCTTGGACGGGGGTTCGATTCAAGCTTTCTTT
CASSLDGGSIQAFF
>TRBV27|.|TRBJ1-2|TRBD1
TGTGCCAGCAGTCCCCCCCGGGACAGGGGGCTTAAGGGCTACACCTTC
CASSPPRDRGLKGYTF
>TRBV27|.|TRBJ1-2|.
TGTGCCAGCAGTTTTGGGCAGAACTATGGCTACACCTTC
CASSFGQNYGYTF
>TRBV6-2/TRBV6-3|.|TRBJ1-1|TRBD1
TGTGCCAGCAGTTTACCCGGGACAGACGAAGCTTTCTTT
CASSLPGTDEAFF
>TRBV7-9|.|TRBJ2-3|TRBD1
TGTGCCAGCAGCCCAAGTCCCGGGACAGGGGGCATCAGCACAGATACGCAGTATTTT
CASSPSPGTGGISTDTQYF
>TRBV9|.|TRBJ2-2|.
TGTGCCAGCAGCGTAGCTGGAGGGGTCACCGGGGAGCTGTTTTTT
CASSVAGGVTGELFF
>TRBV3-1/TRBV3-2|.|TRBJ2-2|.
TGTGCCAGCAGCCAAGGTCGCACCGGGGAGCTGTTTTTT
CASSQGRTGELFF
>TRBV4-1|.|TRBJ2-3|TRBD2
TGCGCCAGCAGCCAAGAGAATCGCCTAGCGGGACGCACAGATACGCAGTATTTT
CASSQENRLAGRTDTQYF
>TRBV14|once|TRBJ1-1|.
TGTGCCAGCAGTCGACGGGGTCCTTCCATGAACACTGAAGCTTTCTTT
CASSRRGPSMNTEAFF
>TRBV27|.|TRBJ1-6|.
TGTGCCAGCAGTTTCAGTATTGGGACAAATAATTCACCCCTCCACTTT
CASSFSIGTNNSPLHF
>TRBV5-6|.|TRBJ2-1|.
TGTGCCAGCAGCTTACGGGTGGGTGGCTACAATGAGCAGTTCTTC
CASSLRVGGYNEQFF
>TRBV9|once|TRBJ2-5|TRBD2
TGTGCCAGCAGCGTATCGGCTAGCGGGGGGGTGCAAGAGACCCAGTACTTC
CASSVSASGGVQETQYF
>TRBV6-1|few|TRBJ1-2|.
TGTGCCAGCAGTGAAGTGGCCAGGGTGGGGTATGGCTACACCTTC
CASSEVARVGYGYTF
>TRBV6-5|.|TRBJ1-2|TRBD1
TGTGCCAGCAGTTACGTCAGGGGGAACTATGGCTACACCTTC
CASSYVRGNYGYTF
>TRBV5-1|.|TRBJ2-3|TRBD1
TGCGCCAGCAGCCTTGGACAGGGCTATAGTTCTAGCACAGATACGCAGTATTTT
CASSLGQGYSSSTDTQYF
>TRBV6-5|.|TRBJ2-5|TRBD2
TGTGCCAGCAGCCGGACTAGCGGGGGGGCAGAGACCCAGTACTTC
CASSRTSGGAETQYF
>TRBV5-5|.|TRBJ1-4|.
TGTGCCAGCAGCTTGGCCGTTCAGGGGACTAATGAAAAACTGTTTTTT
CASSLAVQGTNEKLFF
>TRBV21-1|.|TRBJ1-5|.
TGTGCCAGCAGCATAACAGGGGGCTATCAGCCCCAGCATTTT
CASSITGGYQPQHF
>TRBV5-6|.|TRBJ1-6|.
TGTGCCAGCAGCTTGTCAGGGTTGGTGAATTCACCCCTCCACTTT
CASSLSGLVNSPLHF